Presented here are 7 T cell receptor beta chains from one specimen sequenced in a study of blood T cell repertoires in COVID-19. TCRdb keeps only in-frame clones here, not all; method: immunoSEQ multiplex PCR. The table records some 270,000 clones, roughly 89% of them present only once. The sequenced material came from PBMCs or T cells enriched from blood (not recorded which). These receptors all come from a woman in her sixties who had recovered from COVID-19.

This chain joins TRBV30 and TRBJ1-2, with D unresolved. V dropped 5 bases and J dropped 3 bases, with 19 bases sitting between them. This CDR3 region has 15 residues. Germline V gene data show CDR1 as GTSNPN and CDR2 as SVGIG (reference sequence). DNA for the CDR3: TGTGCCTGGGGCTCCGGAGGAGGATCGTACTATGGCTACACCTTC. It translates to CAWGSGGGSYYGYTF.

V is TRBV11-2 and J is TRBJ2-5; TRBD2 agrees at 9 bases. The germline CDR1 and CDR2 sequences are SGHAT and FQNNGV. J gave up 1 base and V 5 bases, and 11 bases lay outside the gene matches. The CDR3 extends over 17 amino acids. CDR3 DNA sequence: TGTGCCAGCAGCCTGGTCCGGCTAGCGGGGATCCAAGAGACCCAGTACTTC. Translated: CASSLVRLAGIQETQYF.

The CDR3 here is CASIRDRGYETQYF. In nucleotides, the CDR3 is TGTGCCAGCATTCGGGACAGGGGTTATGAGACCCAGTACTTC. The J gene is TRBJ2-5, the V gene TRBV2; 10 nucleotides agree with TRBD1. Losses at the gene ends were 7 bases for V and 5 bases for J; bases not matched to a gene: 7. The germline V gene has CDR1 SNHLY and CDR2 FYNNEI. The CDR3 has 14 residues.

This chain uses TRBV5-1 with TRBJ1-4, with D possibly being TRBD1 (5 bases). Between the trimmed V and J ends, which lost 5 bases and 0 bases, there was a span of 8 bases. This CDR3 spans 14 amino acids. Germline V gene data show CDR1 as SGHRS and CDR2 as YFSETQ. CDR3 region: CASRRDSTNEKLFF. Written as DNA, the CDR3 is TGCGCCAGCAGACGGGACTCAACTAATGAAAAACTGTTTTTT.

The rearrangement uses TRBV28 and TRBJ2-1, with D possibly matching TRBD2 (6 bases). V shed 3 bases and J shed 0 bases, with 12 bases lying between them. The germline gives CDR1 MDHEN, CDR2 SYDVKM. The CDR3 totals 16 residues. In DNA form, the CDR3 reads TGTGCCAGCAGTTTTATTCCCGGGAGCTCCTACAATGAGCAGTTCTTC. It is translated as CASSFIPGSSYNEQFF.

V gene TRBV11-3 combines with J gene TRBJ1-2; possibly TRBD1 for D (5 bases). Germline V CDR1 and CDR2: SGHNT, YENEEA. V was pared by 8 bases and J by 9 bases, with 25 bases between. The CDR3 consists of 15 residues. CDR3 region: CASSPGRERPLSYTF. The CDR3 nucleotides read TGTGCCAGCTCCCCGGGACGGGAGAGACCACTTAGCTACACCTTC. Drawing the rest from reference TRBV11-3 and TRBJ1-2, the complete variable domain is EAGVVQSPRYKIIEKKQPVAFWCNPISGHNTLYWYLQNLGQGPELLIRYENEEAVDDSQLPKDRFSAERLKGVDSTLKIQPAELGDSAVYLCASSPGRERPLSYTFGSGTRLTVV.

The V and J genes are TRBV30 and TRBJ2-1; 10 positions match TRBD2. Germline V gives CDR1 GTSNPN, CDR2 SVGIG (reference sequence). The ends lost 4 bases at V and 7 bases at J; junction bases unmatched: 13. This CDR3 region has 16 residues. CDR3 region: CAWTVPSGGLGNEQFF. CDR3 bases: TGTGCCTGGACCGTACCTAGCGGGGGCCTTGGGAATGAGCAGTTCTTC.